This passage covers 27 T cell receptor beta chains from one sample sequenced in a study of blood T cells in healthy people across ages. Sample-barcoded 5' priming and a J-beta primer mix drove a second PCR of about 7 to 11 cycles. Using its own MiXCR run on the 5' RACE reads, TCRdb lists one record per CDR3 protein. The sample yields more than 1,000,000 distinct CDR3 sequences, under 30% seen once. The data also belong to a second study, concerning T cells of mothers and their children.

The sample taken for sequencing was blood. These receptors all come from a girl aged 2 to 10 in good health.

This clonotype was detected only a few times. The chain recombines TRBV7-6 with TRBJ2-1; 11 bases align to TRBD2. The germline CDR1 and CDR2 sequences are SGHVS and FNYEAQ. The CDR3 is 16 residues long. J was trimmed by 6 bases and V by 3 bases; bases with no gene match: 7. CDR3 in amino acids: CASSFRGLAEFNEQFF. DNA for the CDR3: TGTGCCAGCAGCTTTAGGGGACTAGCGGAGTTCAATGAGCAGTTCTTC. The entire variable domain, with the rest obtained from reference TRBV7-6 and TRBJ2-1, is as follows: GAGVSQSPRYKVTKRGQDVALRCDPISGHVSLYWYRQALGQGPEFLTYFNYEAQQDKSGLPNDRFSAERPEGSISTLTIQRTEQRDSAMYRCASSFRGLAEFNEQFFGPGTRLTVL.

The genes are TRBV11-3 and TRBJ2-4, with D unclear. Trimming took off 5 bases at V and 6 bases at J, with 17 bases between the two ends. In germline, CDR1 is SGHNT, CDR2 YENEEA. The CDR3 is made up of 15 amino acids. As DNA, the CDR3 is TGTGCCAGCAGCCCCCCGGTAGCTTACGGAAACATTCAGTACTTC. Protein sequence: CASSPPVAYGNIQYF.

This clonotype was observed a handful of times. This chain uses TRBV6-5 with TRBJ1-2; TRBD1 matches 8 bases. V shed 0 bases, J shed 5 bases, and the junction held 2 bases outside the gene matches. This CDR3 comprises 14 residues. CDR1 is MNHEY, CDR2 SVGAGI, per germline. CDR3 DNA: TGTGCCAGCAGTTACTCGACAGGGGCTTATGGCTACACCTTC. The encoded protein is CASSYSTGAYGYTF.

The rearrangement uses TRBV5-1 and TRBJ2-1; 8 bases map to TRBD1. Trimming took 5 bases from V and 9 from J; bases not matched to a gene: 16. CDR1 SGHRS and CDR2 YFSETQ come from the germline V gene. CDR3 length equals 16 residues. Written as DNA, the CDR3 is TGCGCCAGCAGGCATAGTGGACAGGGCCCAAACAGTGAGCAGTTCTTC. This gives the protein CASRHSGQGPNSEQFF. Filled out from reference TRBV5-1 and TRBJ2-1, the complete variable domain reads KAGVTQTPRYLIKTRGQQVTLSCSPISGHRSVSWYQQTPGQGLQFLFEYFSETQRNKGNFPGRFSGRQFSNSRSEMNVSTLELGDSALYLCASRHSGQGPNSEQFFGPGTRLTVL.

A few counts support this clonotype. The rearrangement links TRBV29-1 to TRBJ2-5; 8 nucleotides align to TRBD1. Per the germline V gene, CDR1 is SQVTM and CDR2 is ANQGSEA. The CDR3 has 14 residues. V gave up 8 bases and J gave up 5 bases; unmatched junction bases: 13. The CDR3 DNA reads TGCAGCATGGACAGGGACCTGTCGGGGGAGACCCAGTACTTC. This translates into CSMDRDLSGETQYF.

CDR3: CAISEFGSGANVLTF. CDR3 sequence (DNA): TGTGCCATCAGTGAGTTTGGATCTGGGGCCAACGTCCTGACTTTC. The chain recombines TRBV10-3 with TRBJ2-6; unclear D gene. The germline V gene encodes CDR1 ENHRY and CDR2 SYGVKD. Trimming pared 1 base from V and 1 base from J, leaving 5 bases between. The CDR3 loop spans 15 amino acids.

The chain has TRBV29-1 and TRBJ1-1; D remains ambiguous. CDR1 SQVTM and CDR2 ANQGSEA come from the germline V gene. Deletions cut 2 bases from V and 0 bases from J, with 13 bases between. CDR3 length equals 15 residues. CDR3 amino acids: CSVERRLDLNTEAFF. CDR3 DNA: TGCAGCGTTGAACGGCGGTTGGACCTGAACACTGAAGCTTTCTTT.

The rearrangement links TRBV12-3 or TRBV12-4 to TRBJ1-2; weak D call: TRBD1 (5 bases). V dropped 3 bases and J dropped 7 bases, with 9 bases sitting between them. The CDR3 sequence is 12 residues long. In nucleotides, the CDR3 is TGTGCCAGCAGTTTTGACAGATTTGGCTACACCTTC. Translated, it gives CASSFDRFGYTF.

The sample holds a few counts of this clonotype. This CDR3 reads CASSAPSMGDEQFF. CDR3 nucleotides: TGCGCCAGCAGCGCTCCAAGCATGGGCGATGAGCAGTTCTTC. This chain joins TRBV4-3 and TRBJ2-5; D is unresolved. The J call may be in error: the DNA end matches TRBJ2-1 better. The CDR3 covers 14 residues. Germline V lookup: CDR1 LGHNA, CDR2 YSLEER.

This clonotype was picked up one time. Germline and junction disagree at one end, which may indicate a read error. For the CDR3, the DNA is TGCAGCGTTAAAGAGGCGGCCGCGGGGAATGAAAAACTGTTTTTT. Protein: CSVKEAAAGNEKLFF. V usage is TRBV29-1 and J usage is TRBJ1-4, with no clear D. The CDR3 is 15 residues long. Germline V gene sequence: CDR1 SQVTM, CDR2 ANQGSEA.

This clonotype occurred a few times. V is TRBV4-1 and J is TRBJ2-4; 13 positions match TRBD2. The CDR3 length is 16 residues. The V gene's germline CDR1 is MGHRA and CDR2 YSYEKL. J lost 5 bases, V lost 4 bases, and 5 bases had no gene match. CDR3 sequence reads: CASSPGTSGTQNIQYF. The DNA for the CDR3 is TGCGCCAGCAGCCCCGGGACTAGCGGGACCCAAAACATTCAGTACTTC.

The gene calls are TRBV11-2 and TRBJ2-7; a weak D match, TRBD2 (7 bases). Germline values: CDR1 SGHAT, CDR2 FQNNGV. V gave up 5 bases and J gave up 4 bases, with 30 bases separating them. The CDR3 consists of 19 residues. CDR3 loop: CASSSTGTSWSSGGYEQYF. Here the CDR3 DNA reads TGTGCCAGCAGCAGCACAGGGACCTCTTGGTCTAGCGGAGGGTACGAGCAGTACTTC.

This rearrangement joins TRBV25-1 to TRBJ2-5, with a possible D match to TRBD1 (6 bases). This CDR3 region has 13 residues. V dropped 5 bases and J dropped 5 bases, with 12 bases sitting between them. Germline V gene data show CDR1 as MGHDK and CDR2 as SYGVNS. CDR3 loop: CASSRRQVETQYF. The CDR3 nucleotides are TGTGCCAGCAGTCGACGACAGGTCGAGACCCAGTACTTC.

This clonotype was recorded at least ten times. V gene TRBV6-4 combines with J gene TRBJ2-5, with TRBD1 matching over 10 bases. The DNA end is more similar to TRBJ2-1, so the J call may be wrong. This CDR3 is built from 15 residues. Per germline, CDR1 MRHNA and CDR2 SNTAGT. CDR3 bases: TGTGCCAGCAGTCTCGGACAGGGGGATATGCATGAGCAGTTCTTC. This translates into CASSLGQGDMHEQFF.

The chain employs TRBV3-1 and TRBJ1-2, with 9 bases aligning to TRBD1. The trim removed 0 bases at V and 7 bases at J, leaving 6 bases unmatched. The CDR3 extends over 15 amino acids. Per germline, CDR1 LGHDT and CDR2 YNNKEL (reference sequence). CDR3 in DNA: TGTGCCAGCAGCCAAGATACAGGGGGCGCAGTTGGCTACACCTTC. This translates into CASSQDTGGAVGYTF.

The chain has TRBV10-3 and TRBJ2-7; D is uncertain. The CDR3 totals 14 residues. In germline, CDR1 is ENHRY, CDR2 SYGVKD. V was clipped by 0 bases and J by 6 bases, with 12 bases between them. CDR3 coding DNA: TGTGCCATCAGTGAGTCCTCCCGAGAGGCCGAGCAGTACTTC. This codes for CAISESSREAEQYF.

This clonotype occurred a few times. V gene TRBV12-3 or TRBV12-4 combines with J gene TRBJ2-1; 10 nucleotides line up with TRBD2. V trimming: 4 bases; J trimming: 14 bases; junction bases outside the gene matches: 5. The CDR3 consists of 12 residues. This CDR3 reads CASSSLAGEKFF. Written as DNA, the CDR3 is TGTGCCAGCAGTTCCCTAGCGGGAGAGAAGTTCTTC.

This clonotype was seen more than once but under ten times. CDR3 loop: CASGLGVSPLDTQYF. CDR3 nucleotides: TGTGCTAGTGGTTTGGGGGTCAGCCCACTGGATACGCAGTATTTT. The chain uses TRBV12-5 and TRBJ2-3; D is uncertain. The length of the CDR3 is 15 residues. Germline V gene data show CDR1 as LGHNT and CDR2 as FRNRAP. The V gene lost 1 base and the J gene lost 6 bases, with 14 bases spanning the gap.

The CDR3 region is CASGGSTLGETQYF. DNA of the CDR3: TGTGCCAGCGGCGGGTCAACCTTGGGGGAGACCCAGTACTTC. This chain connects TRBV11-3 to TRBJ2-5; TRBD2 might be the D (5 bases). With 8 bases removed from V and 5 bases from J, the gap between germline ends came to 18 bases. The germline CDR1 and CDR2 sequences are SGHNT and YENEEA. The CDR3 has 14 amino acids.

This clonotype was picked up a small number of times. V usage is TRBV12-3 or TRBV12-4 and J usage is TRBJ2-5; D not certain. Trimming removed 2 bases from V and 2 bases from J, with 6 bases in between. The CDR3 spans 13 residues. This CDR3 reads CASSLYAQETQYF. CDR3 sequence (DNA): TGTGCCAGCAGTTTATATGCTCAAGAGACCCAGTACTTC.

This clonotype was detected a few times. V gene TRBV7-2 combines with J gene TRBJ1-6; the match to TRBD1 covers 9 bases. The CDR3 has 14 amino acids. The trim removed 3 bases at V and 8 bases at J, leaving 2 bases unmatched. Germline-derived CDR1 and CDR2 are SGHTA and FQGNSA. CDR3 DNA: TGTGCCAGCAGCTTTTACAGGGGGCATTCACCCCTCCACTTT. This translates into CASSFYRGHSPLHF.

Only a few counts were recorded for this clonotype. The gene calls are TRBV4-1 and TRBJ2-5, with TRBD2 identical over 11 bases. Germline V gene sequence: CDR1 MGHRA, CDR2 YSYEKL. This CDR3 spans 16 amino acids. The V and J ends lost 6 bases and 8 bases, in that order; junction bases with no gene match: 14. For the CDR3, the DNA is TGCGCCAGCAGTTCCCTGGGGGGACTAGCGGACGGCACCCAGTACTTC. Protein: CASSSLGGLADGTQYF.

The J gene is TRBJ2-1, the V gene TRBV5-5; D not resolved. The germline CDR1 and CDR2 sequences are SGHKS and YYEKEE (reference sequence). Trimming removed 5 bases from V and 0 bases from J, with 12 bases in between. CDR3 length: 15 amino acids. CDR3 in amino acids: CASRVGISSYNEQFF. DNA of the CDR3: TGTGCCAGCAGGGTGGGCATTAGCTCCTACAATGAGCAGTTCTTC.

In its sample, this clonotype was seen many times. This rearrangement joins TRBV20-1 to TRBJ2-5; D assignment may be TRBD1 or TRBD2 (6 bases each). Trimming took 3 bases from V and 5 from J, leaving 16 bases between them. The CDR3 extends over 14 amino acids. Germline V lookup: CDR1 DFQATT, CDR2 SNEGSKA (reference sequence). This CDR3 is CSARKEGGGETQYF. The CDR3 DNA sequence: TGCAGTGCTAGGAAGGAGGGGGGCGGTGAGACCCAGTACTTC.

This clonotype was counted between two and nine times. The chain recombines TRBV7-9 with TRBJ2-5; D is ambiguous. CDR1 and CDR2 (germline): SEHNR, FQNEAQ (reference sequence). This CDR3 comprises 13 residues. V was pared by 5 bases and J by 2 bases, with 9 bases between. The CDR3 region is CASSPVPQETQYF. In DNA form, the CDR3 reads TGTGCCAGCAGCCCCGTCCCTCAAGAGACCCAGTACTTC.

The rearrangement joins TRBV12-5 to TRBJ2-7; D is perhaps TRBD2 (6 bases). This CDR3 contains 13 residues. CDR1 LGHNT and CDR2 FRNRAP come from the germline V gene. With 7 bases removed from V and 1 base from J, the gap between germline ends came to 11 bases. For the CDR3, the DNA is TGTGCTAGTGCCGTCCGGGGGTCCTACGAGCAGTACTTC. Translated, it gives CASAVRGSYEQYF.

The chain employs TRBV9 and TRBJ2-3; the D gene is possibly TRBD2 (6 bases). Looked up from germline, CDR1 is SGDLS and CDR2 is YYNGEE. This CDR3 comprises 15 residues. V was pared by 0 bases and J by 5 bases, with 13 bases between. The CDR3 region is CASSVGEVAVDTQYF. For the CDR3, the DNA is TGTGCCAGCAGCGTAGGGGAGGTGGCCGTAGATACGCAGTATTTT.